The 17 T cell receptor beta chains below come from one sample, sequenced in a study of graft-versus-host responses after intestinal transplantation. The table came from immunoSEQ multiplex PCR; TCRdb's copy has only in-frame clones and leaves some out. The table has 6,000 to 6,500 clones, 22% seen once. The sample was alloreactive CD4+ T cells from a mixed lymphocyte reaction culture, taken before transplantation. Specified subset: CFSE-low proliferating T cells sorted from approximately six-day pre-transplant mixed lymphocyte reaction (GvH or HvG direction). The receptors were sampled from a human patient who was an organ donor for intestinal transplantation.

This chain joins TRBV7-9 and TRBJ2-3; a possible D gene is TRBD2 (6 bases). Deletions cut 5 bases from V and 4 bases from J, with 25 bases between. In germline, CDR1 is SEHNR, CDR2 FQNEAQ (reference sequence). This CDR3 spans 18 amino acids. CDR3 DNA sequence: TGTGCCAGCAGCCTAAAGTGGGAGTTGCTCGGGGGAGCAGATACGCAGTATTTT. The encoded protein is CASSLKWELLGGADTQYF.

This clone was recorded a few times. V usage is TRBV5-4 and J usage is TRBJ2-3, with TRBD2 identical over 8 bases. After removal of 2 bases from V and 3 bases from J, the junction contained 8 bases not matched to a gene. Germline values: CDR1 SGHNT, CDR2 YYREEE (reference sequence). This CDR3 has 16 residues. The CDR3 DNA follows: TGTGCCAGCAGCTTAGGCGGGGGGCCGGGTACAGATACGCAGTATTTT. This gives the protein CASSLGGGPGTDTQYF.

The rearrangement uses TRBV27 and TRBJ2-3; D may be TRBD1 or TRBD2 (6 bases each). In germline, CDR1 is MNHEY, CDR2 SMNVEV (reference sequence). The CDR3 consists of 14 residues. Trimming stripped 5 bases from V and 4 bases from J, with 13 bases between. CDR3 sequence (DNA): TGTGCCAGCAGTCCAGACAGGAGGGCAGATACGCAGTATTTT. Translated, it gives CASSPDRRADTQYF.

CDR3 nucleotide sequence: TGTGCCAGCAGCTTGGGGGGTACATCCTACGAGCAGTACTTC. Amino acids: CASSLGGTSYEQYF. This chain links TRBV5-8 with TRBJ2-7; D is uncertain. Between the trimmed V and J ends, which lost 0 bases and 1 base, there was a span of 8 bases. The germline CDR1 and CDR2 sequences are SGHTS and YDEGEE. The CDR3 runs to 14 residues. The entire variable domain, with the rest obtained from reference TRBV5-8 and TRBJ2-7, is as follows: EAGVTQSPTHLIKTRGQQATLRCSPISGHTSVYWYQQALGLGLQFLLWYDEGEERNRGNFPPRFSGRQFPNYSSELNVNALELEDSALYLCASSLGGTSYEQYFGPGTRLTVT.

Sample share makes this clone medium-sized. The rearrangement links TRBV6-6 to TRBJ1-3; D is unclear. Germline V gene sequence: CDR1 MNHNY, CDR2 SVGAGI (reference sequence). Trimming left V 5 bases short and J 0 bases short, with 11 bases between. CDR3 size: 15 residues. The CDR3 here is CASSAPLISGNTIYF. The CDR3 nucleotides read TGTGCCAGCAGTGCACCACTGATCTCTGGAAACACCATATATTTT.

This clone is large by share. This sequence joins TRBV18 and TRBJ2-5, with a tentative D call TRBD2 (6 bases). The CDR3 is 13 amino acids. The germline gives CDR1 KGHSH, CDR2 LQKENI. V was trimmed by 3 bases and J by 5 bases, leaving 10 bases between them. The CDR3 DNA reads as TGTGCCAGCTCACCCCGGCTAGCGGAGACCCAGTACTTC. It codes for CASSPRLAETQYF.

This clone was seen more than once but under ten times. The chain is built from TRBV7-2 and TRBJ2-7, with 10 bases matching TRBD1. The germline gives CDR1 SGHTA, CDR2 FQGNSA. After removal of 5 bases from V and 3 bases from J, the junction contained 7 bases not matched to a gene. This CDR3 comprises 15 residues. The CDR3, as DNA: TGTGCCAGCAGCGATCGACAGGGGGCTTTCTACGAGCAGTACTTC. Its protein is CASSDRQGAFYEQYF.

This rearrangement joins TRBV25-1 to TRBJ1-4; perhaps TRBD1 as D (6 bases). Trimming took 3 bases from V and 4 from J, leaving 6 bases between them. The CDR3 loop spans 13 amino acids. Germline V lookup: CDR1 MGHDK, CDR2 SYGVNS. Here the CDR3 reads CASSEGHNEKLFF. The CDR3 DNA is TGTGCCAGCAGTGAGGGACATAATGAAAAACTGTTTTTT.

This clone was detected only a few times. This chain uses TRBV6-1 with TRBJ2-7; D is unclear. V was clipped by 3 bases and J by 3 bases, with 3 bases between them. The CDR3 runs 11 residues. Germline lookup yields CDR1 MNHNS and CDR2 SASEGT. The CDR3 sequence is CASSDYYEQYF. The CDR3 coding sequence is TGTGCCAGCAGTGACTACTACGAGCAGTACTTC.

The chain has TRBV19 and TRBJ1-4; D gene ambiguous. Germline V gene sequence: CDR1 LNHDA, CDR2 SQIVND (reference sequence). V dropped 5 bases and J dropped 8 bases, with 15 bases sitting between them. The CDR3 has 14 residues. CDR3 DNA: TGTGCCAGTAGTCTGACCCAGACTTCCGAAAAACTGTTTTTT. Translated: CASSLTQTSEKLFF.

The rearrangement uses TRBV20-1 and TRBJ1-6, with 8 bases lining up with TRBD1. Unmatched junction bases numbered 4, after V lost 8 bases and J lost 10 bases. Germline loops: CDR1 DFQATT, CDR2 SNEGSKA (reference sequence). CDR3 size: 11 residues. The CDR3 reads CSQGALSPLHF. For the CDR3, the DNA is TGCAGTCAGGGGGCTTTGTCACCCCTCCACTTT.

There are a few counts of this clone. This sequence joins TRBV5-1 and TRBJ2-7, with D perhaps matching TRBD1 or TRBD2 (5 bases each). V lost 0 bases, J lost 7 bases, and 20 bases lay in between. The CDR3 runs to 16 residues. The V gene's germline CDR1 is SGHRS and CDR2 YFSETQ. In DNA, the CDR3 is TGCGCCAGCAGCTTGGAACCGCGCGGGCCAGGGAGTGAGCAGTACTTC. Protein product: CASSLEPRGPGSEQYF.

The chain recombines TRBV2 with TRBJ1-2; 11 bases are a match to TRBD1. The germline V gene has CDR1 SNHLY and CDR2 FYNNEI. J lost 3 bases, V lost 5 bases, and 2 bases had no gene match. This CDR3 comprises 14 residues. As DNA, the CDR3 is TGTGCCAGCAGTCTGGGACAGGGGGACTATGGCTACACCTTC. Protein sequence: CASSLGQGDYGYTF.

The V and J genes are TRBV29-1 and TRBJ1-2, with D perhaps matching TRBD1 (5 bases). Germline lookup yields CDR1 SQVTM and CDR2 ANQGSEA. The CDR3 runs to 12 residues. Trimming shortened V by 4 bases and J by 2 bases, and 8 bases separated the two germline ends. The CDR3, as DNA: TGCAGCGTTGTGGCAGGGAACTATGGCTACACCTTC. Translation gives CSVVAGNYGYTF.

The chain recombines TRBV7-8 with TRBJ1-1; maybe TRBD1 (5 bases). The CDR3 is 16 amino acids. Trimming shortened V by 5 bases and J by 4 bases, and 20 bases separated the two germline ends. Looked up from germline, CDR1 is SGHVS and CDR2 is FQNEAQ. CDR3 DNA: TGTGCCAGCAGCCCCCGGGAAACGGGGCTCGGCACTGAAGCTTTCTTT. This translates into CASSPRETGLGTEAFF.

The chain employs TRBV10-3 and TRBJ2-1, with D possibly TRBD2 on 6 matching bases. The CDR3 runs to 13 residues. CDR1 and CDR2 from the germline V gene are ENHRY and SYGVKD. V was trimmed by 6 bases and J by 0 bases, leaving 6 bases between them. The CDR3 sequence is CAIRGGSYNEQFF. CDR3 DNA: TGTGCCATCAGGGGGGGCTCCTACAATGAGCAGTTCTTC.

This clone was found a few times. The chain couples TRBV11-3 to TRBJ1-6; 7 positions match TRBD1. V was pared by 5 bases and J by 0 bases, with 4 bases of the junction left unmatched. CDR1 is SGHNT and CDR2 is YENEEA in the germline V gene. The CDR3 has 16 residues. CDR3 amino acids: CASSPTGYSYNSPLHF. The CDR3 region has the DNA TGTGCCAGCAGCCCGACAGGGTACTCCTATAATTCACCCCTCCACTTT.